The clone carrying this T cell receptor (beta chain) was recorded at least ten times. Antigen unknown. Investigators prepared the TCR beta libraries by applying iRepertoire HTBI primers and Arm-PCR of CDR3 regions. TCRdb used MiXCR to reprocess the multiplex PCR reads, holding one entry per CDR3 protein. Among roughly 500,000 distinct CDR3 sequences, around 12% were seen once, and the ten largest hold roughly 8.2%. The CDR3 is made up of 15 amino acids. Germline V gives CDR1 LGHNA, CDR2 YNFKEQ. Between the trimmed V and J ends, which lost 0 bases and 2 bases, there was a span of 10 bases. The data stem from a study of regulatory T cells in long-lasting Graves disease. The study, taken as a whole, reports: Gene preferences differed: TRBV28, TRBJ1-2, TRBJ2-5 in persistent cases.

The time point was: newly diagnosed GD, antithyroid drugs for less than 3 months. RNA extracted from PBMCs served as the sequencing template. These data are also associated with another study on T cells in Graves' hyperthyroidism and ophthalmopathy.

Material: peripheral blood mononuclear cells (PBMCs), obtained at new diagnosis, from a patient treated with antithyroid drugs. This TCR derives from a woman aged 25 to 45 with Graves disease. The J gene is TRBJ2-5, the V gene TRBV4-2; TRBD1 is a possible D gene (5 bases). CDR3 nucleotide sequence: TGTGCCAGCAGCCAAGAAACAGGTTGGCAAGAGACCCAGTACTTC. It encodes CASSQETGWQETQYF.